This T cell receptor (beta chain) was observed in a study of T cells in severe cutaneous drug reactions (dated by TCRdb to the late 2010s). With respect to the entire study: Between about 2010 and 2018, patients were recruited from Taiwan, Thailand and a European registry network. Only patients with a probable or definite SJS/TEN or DRESS diagnosis by RegiSCAR criteria were enrolled. The culprit drug was assigned using the Naranjo algorithm and the ALDEN drug causality algorithm. Blister fluids/cells, PBMC and other biological samples were taken from patients in the acute stage or the recovery stage. The study paired bulk TCR sequencing with single-cell sequencing, quantitative PCR validation, functional assays and transgenic mouse experiments. Libraries used iRepertoire multiplex PCR; authors cited a comparison showing similar capture of abundant clonotypes across iRepertoire and 5' RACE methods with or without UMI.

CDR1 and CDR2 were assigned from the germline V gene (reference sequence) as LNHDA and SQIVND. The CDR3 spans 12 residues, from the cysteine through the phenylalanine. This entry has no DNA. Library preparation used the iRepertoire multiplex PCR system with TCR subtype-specific primers for both bulk and single-cell sequencing. Multiplex PCR using primers aimed at the V, D and J gene regions produced the bulk TCR beta libraries. Roughly 100-500 ng of RNA per sample served as input for bulk TCR library preparation. An Illumina MiSeq was used to sequence bulk TCR beta amplicons. Regarding the original processing steps: Sample misassignments and low-quality sequencing reads were removed through quality control steps. The CDR3 was defined as the amino acids lying between the Y[YFLI]C motif of the V gene and the [FW]GXGT motif of the J segment. CDR3 clonotypes and TRBV and TRBJ gene assignments were based on the IMGT database. TRBV expression in each sample was normalized to the mean of the same gene in PBMC from 35 to 50 healthy donors. Reads reprocessed by TCRdb are summarized as one entry per CDR3 protein sequence, and DNA is absent. What appears here as the V and J calls and clone size reflects TCRdb's work, not the paper's. The table of this sample itemizes more than 20,000 distinct CDR3 sequences. Under 8.5% of the sample goes to the ten largest clones.

Sequenced donors were patients with carbamazepine-induced Stevens-Johnson syndrome or toxic epidermal necrolysis (CBZ-SJS/TEN). The peripheral blood repertoires were obtained from CBZ-SJS/TEN patients of Han Chinese origin (roughly five) and European origin (roughly 6). To look for drug-specific clonotypes, next-generation sequencing was used to profile the T cell receptor repertoires of patients with drug-induced severe cutaneous adverse reactions. The RNA was isolated from either blister cells of skin lesions or peripheral blood mononuclear cells. The research as a whole found: All seven CBZ-SJS/TEN blister samples contained a public TCRbeta CDR3 (mean approximately 14%), which was undetectable or scarce in tolerant-control and healthy-donor PBMC. The authors stated that further study is still needed to find out whether the public TCR applies more generally to SJS/TEN caused by other drugs. TRBV12-4 usage was strongly increased in CBZ-SJS/TEN patients, averaging about 32% in blister cells and roughly 5.3% in PBMC.

A word on this clonotype: The antigen this receptor binds is unknown.

The clonotype was recovered from a human donor with toxic epidermal necrolysis, a severe cutaneous drug reaction. The sample was PBMCs. The sequence joins TRBV19 to TRBJ1-1; TCRdb outputs TRBD1, but without DNA this stays unchecked. CDR3 sequence: CASKPGGAEAFF. The reference TRBV19 and TRBJ1-1 proteins fill in what lies around the CDR3, so the full variable domain reads DGGITQSPKYLFRKEGQNVTLSCEQNLNHDAMYWYRQDPGQGLRLIYYSQIVNDFQKGDIAEGYSVSREKKESFPLTVTSAQKNPTAFYLCASKPGGAEAFFGQGTRLTVV.